The 18 T cell receptor beta chains given below trace back to one sample, sequenced in a study of cytomegalovirus exposure and HLA in healthy donors. Primers included in the PCR were 60 Vbeta and 13 Jbeta primers. Sequenced by immunoSEQ multiplex PCR; TCRdb stores in-frame clones only, minus some. The sample holds around 150,000 clones, roughly 79% seen once. Material: PBMCs. Receptor source: a male donor in good health and CMV-seronegative.

The rearrangement joins TRBV5-1 to TRBJ2-2, with 11 bases that match TRBD1. The CDR3 is 15 residues long. Germline V lookup: CDR1 SGHRS, CDR2 YFSETQ. After removal of 1 base from V and 6 bases from J, the junction contained 2 bases not matched to a gene. CDR3 bases: TGCGCCAGCAGCTTGATGGGACAGGGGGCCGGGGAGCTGTTTTTT. It encodes CASSLMGQGAGELFF. Supplemented by reference TRBV5-1 and TRBJ2-2, the full variable domain reads KAGVTQTPRYLIKTRGQQVTLSCSPISGHRSVSWYQQTPGQGLQFLFEYFSETQRNKGNFPGRFSGRQFSNSRSEMNVSTLELGDSALYLCASSLMGQGAGELFFGEGSRLTVL.

This chain joins TRBV6-1 and TRBJ2-7, with 8 bases matching TRBD1. The CDR3 loop spans 15 amino acids. Germline CDR1 reads MNHNS; CDR2 reads SASEGT. Trimming removed 7 bases from V and 4 bases from J; junction bases left unmatched: 12. Here the CDR3 DNA reads TGTGCCAGCACTGCGGCCCCGACAGGGGCATACGAGCAGTACTTC. Translation: CASTAAPTGAYEQYF.

The chain links TRBV29-1 to TRBJ1-2, with TRBD1 matching 7 bases. Germline CDR1 reads SQVTM; CDR2 reads ANQGSEA. V was pared by 0 bases and J by 7 bases, with 14 bases of the junction left unmatched. This CDR3 comprises 16 residues. CDR3 coding DNA: TGCAGCGTTGAAGATGGCCGACCTCAGGGGGGATTTGGCTACACCTTC. It is translated as CSVEDGRPQGGFGYTF. Together with reference TRBV29-1 and TRBJ1-2, the CDR3 gives the full variable domain: SAVISQKPSRDICQRGTSLTIQCQVDSQVTMMFWYRQQPGQSLTLIATANQGSEATYESGFVIDKFPISRPNLTFSTLTVSNMSPEDSSIYLCSVEDGRPQGGFGYTFGSGTRLTVV.

This clone was observed a handful of times. For the CDR3, the DNA is TGTGCCAGCAGTTACCGCAGGGGGATGAGTAATTCACCCCTCCACTTT. Translating it yields CASSYRRGMSNSPLHF. The chain links TRBV6-5 to TRBJ1-6; 7 bases agree with TRBD1. The CDR3 covers 16 residues. Germline V gives CDR1 MNHEY, CDR2 SVGAGI. After removal of 2 bases from V and 6 bases from J, the junction contained 7 bases not matched to a gene.

The chain has TRBV11-2 and TRBJ1-2; 9 nucleotides align to TRBD1. The germline CDR1 and CDR2 sequences are SGHAT and FQNNGV. This CDR3 is built from 14 residues. The V and J ends lost 1 base and 8 bases, in that order; junction bases with no gene match: 5. CDR3 residues: CASSLGRTGDGYTF. The CDR3 DNA follows: TGTGCCAGCAGCTTAGGACGGACAGGGGACGGCTACACCTTC.

The chain combines TRBV5-1 with TRBJ2-3; 15 bases are shared with TRBD2. V was clipped by 0 bases and J by 0 bases; unmatched bases: 5. From germline, CDR1 is SGHRS and CDR2 YFSETQ. The CDR3 covers 19 residues. The CDR3 loop is CASSLAGTSGGSSTDTQYF. In DNA form, the CDR3 reads TGCGCCAGCAGCTTGGCGGGGACTAGCGGGGGGTCTAGCACAGATACGCAGTATTTT.

The V and J genes are TRBV7-9 and TRBJ2-3, with 11 bases that match TRBD2. The CDR3 runs 16 residues. CDR1 and CDR2 from the germline V gene are SEHNR and FQNEAQ (reference sequence). J was trimmed by 1 base and V by 5 bases; bases with no gene match: 5. CDR3 loop: CASSPQLAGGTDTQYF. In DNA, the CDR3 is TGTGCCAGCAGCCCCCAACTAGCGGGGGGCACAGATACGCAGTATTTT.

CDR3 region: CASSLKTYEQYF. CDR3 bases: TGTGCCAGCAGTCTAAAAACCTACGAGCAGTACTTC. The chain uses TRBV6-1 and TRBJ2-7; D gene uncertain. Trimming took off 5 bases at V and 2 bases at J, with 7 bases between the two ends. Per the germline V gene, CDR1 is MNHNS and CDR2 is SASEGT. The CDR3 loop spans 12 amino acids.

The rearrangement joins TRBV5-1 to TRBJ1-2, with TRBD1 matching 7 bases. The CDR3 contains 14 residues. V shed 5 bases and J 6 bases; nucleotides not matched to a gene: 10. Germline V gene data show CDR1 as SGHRS and CDR2 as YFSETQ. CDR3 in DNA: TGCGCCAGCAGGATACAACAGGGGCACAATGGCTACACCTTC. It specifies CASRIQQGHNGYTF.

This clone was counted a single time. The chain carries TRBV18 and TRBJ2-1; weak D call: TRBD2 (5 bases). V shed 0 bases and J shed 7 bases, with 13 bases lying between them. Per the germline V gene, CDR1 is KGHSH and CDR2 is LQKENI. This CDR3 region has 15 residues. The CDR3, as DNA: TGTGCCAGCTCACCACCCGGGAACCACGGGAATGAGCAGTTCTTC. Its protein product is CASSPPGNHGNEQFF.

The chain couples TRBV9 to TRBJ1-2, with 7 bases that match TRBD1. Germline loops: CDR1 SGDLS, CDR2 YYNGEE. V lost 3 bases and J lost 8; bases outside the gene matches: 7. CDR3 length: 13 amino acids. The DNA of the CDR3 is TGTGCCAGCAGCGCGGACAGGCTTGACGGCTACACCTTC. It encodes CASSADRLDGYTF.

The chain is built from TRBV30 and TRBJ2-7, with a possible D match to TRBD1 (5 bases). Germline values: CDR1 GTSNPN, CDR2 SVGIG (reference sequence). CDR3 length: 12 amino acids. V lost 1 base, J lost 5 bases, and 9 bases lay in between. CDR3 coding DNA: TGTGCCTGGAGTGCCAGGGTCCACGAGCAGTACTTC. It is translated as CAWSARVHEQYF. Using reference TRBV30 and TRBJ2-7 for the parts outside the CDR3, the full variable domain is SQTIHQWPATLVQPVGSPLSLECTVEGTSNPNLYWYRQAAGRGLQLLFYSVGIGQISSEVPQNLSASRPQDRQFILSSKKLLLSDSGFYLCAWSARVHEQYFGPGTRLTVT.

In this sample, this clone turned up once. The gene calls are TRBV11-1 and TRBJ1-5; no clear D gene. CDR1 is SGHAT and CDR2 is FQDESV in the germline V gene (reference sequence). Trimming left V 4 bases short and J 1 base short, with 11 bases between. The CDR3 length is 15 residues. The CDR3 loop is CASSSEAGSNQPQHF. CDR3 bases: TGTGCCAGCAGCTCGGAGGCAGGCAGCAATCAGCCCCAGCATTTT.

The chain combines TRBV9 with TRBJ2-1, with D possibly matching TRBD2 (6 bases). V lost 4 bases and J 0 bases, leaving 11 bases between the germline ends. The CDR3 is made up of 15 amino acids. The V gene's germline CDR1 is SGDLS and CDR2 YYNGEE. Here the CDR3 DNA reads TGTGCCAGCAGCATTAGCGGCCTCTCCTACAATGAGCAGTTCTTC. Translated, it gives CASSISGLSYNEQFF.

This chain connects TRBV18 to TRBJ1-1; a possible D gene is TRBD1 (6 bases). Trimming took 3 bases from V and 0 from J, leaving 11 bases between them. The CDR3 length is 15 residues. Germline CDR1 and CDR2: KGHSH and LQKENI. The CDR3 DNA follows: TGTGCCAGCTCACCGCGGACAGACATGAACACTGAAGCTTTCTTT. Its translation: CASSPRTDMNTEAFF.

The rearrangement uses TRBV7-3 and TRBJ2-1, with 7 bases lining up with TRBD2. In germline, CDR1 is SGHTA, CDR2 FQGTGA. The CDR3 length is 15 residues. Trimming cost V 0 bases and J 9 bases; bases outside gene matches: 8. The CDR3 bases are TGTGCCAGCAGCTTAACCAGCGGGGCTAGGGGTGAGCAGTTCTTC. As protein: CASSLTSGARGEQFF.

This chain connects TRBV30 to TRBJ2-3; tentative D call: TRBD1 (6 bases). The CDR3 has 11 amino acids. Between the trimmed V and J ends, which lost 2 bases and 6 bases, there was a span of 6 bases. Germline CDR1 is GTSNPN and CDR2 is SVGIG (reference sequence). The CDR3 sequence is CAWSRGDTQYF. The CDR3 region has the DNA TGTGCCTGGAGTAGGGGGGATACGCAGTATTTT.

This rearrangement joins TRBV6-5 to TRBJ2-7, with 8 bases aligning to TRBD2. The trim removed 4 bases at V and 2 bases at J, leaving 7 bases unmatched. CDR3 length equals 15 residues. Germline V gene lookup returns CDR1 MNHEY and CDR2 SVGAGI. CDR3 coding DNA: TGTGCCAGCAGTTCCATTAGCGGGGCAACCTACGAGCAGTACTTC. This sequence encodes CASSSISGATYEQYF.